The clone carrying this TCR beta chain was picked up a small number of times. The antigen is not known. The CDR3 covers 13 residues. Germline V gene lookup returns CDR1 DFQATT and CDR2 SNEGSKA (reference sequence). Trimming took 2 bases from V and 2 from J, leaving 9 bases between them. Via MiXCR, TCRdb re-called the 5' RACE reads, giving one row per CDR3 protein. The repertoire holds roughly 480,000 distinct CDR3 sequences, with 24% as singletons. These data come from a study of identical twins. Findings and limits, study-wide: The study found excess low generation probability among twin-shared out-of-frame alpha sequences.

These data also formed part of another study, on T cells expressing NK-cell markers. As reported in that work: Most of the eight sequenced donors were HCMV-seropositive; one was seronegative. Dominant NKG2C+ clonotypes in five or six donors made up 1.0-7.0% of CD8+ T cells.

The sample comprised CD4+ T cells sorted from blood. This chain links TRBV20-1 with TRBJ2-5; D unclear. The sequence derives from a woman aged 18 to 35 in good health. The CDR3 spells CSARQLPQETQYF. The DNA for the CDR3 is TGCAGTGCTAGACAGCTGCCACAAGAGACCCAGTACTTC.